The 2 T cell receptor beta chains below were found in one sample sequenced in a study of blood T cell repertoires in COVID-19. Assay used: immunoSEQ multiplex PCR; TCRdb lists only in-frame clones, some missing. The sample carries 240,000 or so clones, about 83% recorded once. The material sequenced was peripheral blood. These receptors were collected from a man younger than 45 who had recovered from COVID-19.

This clone was recorded only once. This chain uses TRBV27 with TRBJ1-5; D possibly corresponds to TRBD1 (5 bases). V was pared by 2 bases and J by 0 bases, with 14 bases between. The length of the CDR3 is 17 residues. CDR1 is MNHEY, CDR2 SMNVEV, per germline (reference sequence). CDR3 amino acids: CASSLSVDTYSNQPQHF. For the CDR3, the DNA is TGTGCCAGCAGTTTAAGCGTGGACACCTATAGCAATCAGCCCCAGCATTTT.

The rearrangement uses TRBV5-4 and TRBJ1-6; 9 bases align to TRBD1. Germline loops: CDR1 SGHNT, CDR2 YYREEE (reference sequence). Germline trimming cut 4 bases from V and 7 bases from J; bases unmatched to any gene: 9. The CDR3 is 16 amino acids. The CDR3 spells CASSIDPQGANSPLHF. CDR3 DNA sequence: TGTGCCAGCAGCATCGACCCACAGGGGGCCAATTCACCCCTCCACTTT.